Below, 6 T cell receptor beta chains from the same sample are listed, as sequenced in a study of identical twins. One entry per CDR3 protein, called by TCRdb with MiXCR from the 5' RACE reads. The sample carries around 240,000 distinct CDR3 sequences, about 7% recorded once. This same sample was also part of a study on yellow fever vaccine responses in identical twins.

The sequenced sample consisted of memory (CD45RO+) T cells sorted from blood. The receptors originated from a young woman in good health.

The table lists this clonotype with many counts. This rearrangement joins TRBV20-1 to TRBJ1-1; D remains ambiguous. V lost 3 bases to trimming and J lost 5 bases, with 19 bases between them. This CDR3 region has 15 residues. CDR1 is DFQATT, CDR2 SNEGSKA, per germline (reference sequence). CDR3 residues: CSARGGIRAGTEAFF. The CDR3 nucleotides read TGCAGTGCTAGGGGTGGTATTAGGGCGGGGACTGAAGCTTTCTTT.

The V call is TRBV12-3 or TRBV12-4, the J call TRBJ2-7; D uncertain. CDR3 length equals 13 residues. The V and J ends lost 6 bases and 1 base respectively, with 10 bases between them. The CDR3 DNA reads TGTGCCAGCAGAGCCCCAGATTCCTACGAGCAGTACGTC. Protein sequence: CASRAPDSYEQYV.

The chain combines TRBV7-6 with TRBJ2-7; 7 bases line up with TRBD2. The trim removed 4 bases at V and 3 bases at J, leaving 9 bases unmatched. The CDR3 is made up of 15 amino acids. The germline V gene encodes CDR1 SGHVS and CDR2 FNYEAQ. Here the CDR3 reads CASSSEPGGVYEQYF. The CDR3 nucleotides are TGTGCCAGCAGCTCGGAACCGGGGGGAGTCTACGAGCAGTACTTC.

The chain links TRBV7-6 to TRBJ2-3; 13 nucleotides agree with TRBD2. Germline V lookup: CDR1 SGHVS, CDR2 FNYEAQ. The CDR3 contains 17 residues. The J segment lost 8 bases and the V segment lost 5 bases, leaving 13 bases of the junction unmatched. CDR3 protein: CASSRGTSGAGVGTQYF. Here the CDR3 DNA reads TGTGCCAGCAGCCGCGGGACTAGCGGGGCCGGGGTGGGTACGCAGTATTTT.

The genes are TRBV2 and TRBJ1-4; D uncertain. Germline V gene data show CDR1 as SNHLY and CDR2 as FYNNEI. CDR3 length equals 13 residues. V dropped 2 bases and J dropped 10 bases, with 11 bases sitting between them. The CDR3 loop reads CASSETGYGKLFF. The CDR3 DNA is TGTGCCAGCAGTGAAACGGGGTATGGAAAACTGTTTTTT.

This clonotype was detected many times. The chain has TRBV20-1 and TRBJ2-5; no clear D gene. Germline assignment: CDR1 DFQATT and CDR2 SNEGSKA (reference sequence). Trimming took 3 bases from V and 5 from J, leaving 10 bases between them. The CDR3 contains 12 residues. This CDR3 is CSASGFGETQYF. In DNA, the CDR3 is TGCAGTGCTAGCGGGTTTGGGGAGACCCAGTACTTC.